A single sample gave rise to the 12 T cell receptor beta chains below, sequenced in a study of blood T cells in healthy people across ages. Sample-barcoded 5' priming and a J-beta primer mix drove a second PCR of about 6 to 12 cycles. TCRdb passed the 5' RACE reads through MiXCR, listing each CDR3 protein once. The sample has about 640,000 distinct CDR3 sequences, approximately 50% seen once. The material sequenced was blood. These receptors were taken from a man aged 55 to 70 in good health.

To note about this clonotype: The junction and the germline gene differ at one end; a read error may be behind it. The chain carries TRBV7-9 and TRBJ2-7, with D possibly being TRBD1 (5 bases). The germline V gene encodes CDR1 SEHNR and CDR2 FQNEAQ (reference sequence). CDR3 length: 15 residues. Here the CDR3 reads CASSLGTRAQDEQYF. In DNA form, the CDR3 reads TGTGCCAGCAGTTTAGGAACCAGGGCCCAGGACGAGCAGTACTTC.

This clonotype was detected only once. The chain employs TRBV20-1 and TRBJ1-6, with D perhaps matching TRBD1 (5 bases). The germline gives CDR1 DFQATT, CDR2 SNEGSKA (reference sequence). The CDR3 loop spans 13 amino acids. In DNA form, the CDR3 reads TGCAGCGGGACCGGGACCTCCGGTTCACCCCTCCACTTT. Amino acids: CSGTGTSGSPLHF.

This rearrangement joins TRBV2 to TRBJ2-4; 14 nucleotides match TRBD2. CDR3 length: 13 residues. Losses at the gene ends were 1 base for V and 15 bases for J; bases not matched to a gene: 2. Germline V gives CDR1 SNHLY, CDR2 FYNNEI. CDR3 in amino acids: CASSEGLAGGRYF. Written as DNA, the CDR3 is TGTGCCAGCAGTGAAGGACTAGCGGGGGGGCGGTACTTC.

The rearrangement uses TRBV5-1 and TRBJ2-7; 9 bases are a match to TRBD2. This CDR3 has 15 residues. Per germline, CDR1 SGHRS and CDR2 YFSETQ. V trimming: 0 bases; J trimming: 2 bases; junction bases outside the gene matches: 3. The DNA for the CDR3 is TGCGCCAGCAGCTTGGGACTAGCGGCAGCCTACGAGCAGTACTTC. Translated, it gives CASSLGLAAAYEQYF.

The chain has TRBV4-1 and TRBJ1-3; D unresolved. Between the trimmed V and J ends, which lost 0 bases and 0 bases, there was a span of 9 bases. From germline, CDR1 is MGHRA and CDR2 YSYEKL. The CDR3 runs to 16 residues. The CDR3 DNA is TGCGCCAGCAGCCAAGAGGCAATACTCTCTGGAAACACCATATATTTT. Protein sequence: CASSQEAILSGNTIYF.

This clonotype was counted a few times. This chain joins TRBV2 and TRBJ1-2, with no clear D. V lost 6 bases and J lost 7, with 12 bases in between. Germline V lookup: CDR1 SNHLY, CDR2 FYNNEI. This CDR3 has 12 residues. This chain's CDR3 is CASRVTPFGYTF. In DNA, the CDR3 is TGTGCCAGCAGGGTGACCCCCTTTGGCTACACCTTC.

The V gene is TRBV20-1, the J gene TRBJ2-5; 8 bases align to TRBD2. With V trimmed by 6 bases and J by 7 bases, 16 bases remained unmatched. Germline lookup yields CDR1 DFQATT and CDR2 SNEGSKA (reference sequence). The CDR3 totals 15 residues. The CDR3 DNA is TGCAGTGCACACATTACAGCGGGGGCCCAGGGGACCCAGTACTTC. Translation: CSAHITAGAQGTQYF.

The chain combines TRBV5-1 with TRBJ1-2; TRBD1 is a possible D gene (5 bases). Trimming took off 3 bases at V and 2 bases at J, with 14 bases between the two ends. The CDR3 extends over 15 amino acids. Germline CDR1 and CDR2: SGHRS and YFSETQ. The CDR3 is CASSSQSGNNYGYTF. The CDR3 nucleotides are TGCGCCAGCAGCTCGCAGTCAGGGAACAACTATGGCTACACCTTC.

V gene TRBV25-1 combines with J gene TRBJ2-5; D gene unclear. Per germline, CDR1 MGHDK and CDR2 SYGVNS. The CDR3 contains 14 residues. The V end lost 4 bases, the J end lost 9 bases, and 18 bases lay between the germline ends. In DNA form, the CDR3 reads TGTGCCAGCAGTGGGCCCTCTGGGCCTAGGGCCCAGTACTTC. It specifies CASSGPSGPRAQYF.

CDR3 protein: CASSLAQYSGNTIYF. The CDR3 coding sequence is TGTGCCAGCAGCTTAGCGCAATACTCTGGAAACACCATATATTTT. This chain joins TRBV7-2 and TRBJ1-3; D gene ambiguous. The CDR3 extends over 15 amino acids. From germline, CDR1 is SGHTA and CDR2 FQGNSA. The germline V and J ends were trimmed by 0 bases and 0 bases, with 6 bases remaining between them.

For the CDR3, the DNA is TGCAGCGTTCGAGACCAAACCCGGGGAGATACGCAGTATTTT. As protein: CSVRDQTRGDTQYF. This sequence joins TRBV29-1 and TRBJ2-3, with D maybe TRBD2 (5 bases). V dropped 5 bases and J dropped 5 bases, with 17 bases sitting between them. The CDR3 loop spans 14 amino acids. Germline V gives CDR1 SQVTM, CDR2 ANQGSEA.

The CDR3 reads CASSPSSSGLFDNEQFF. The DNA for the CDR3 is TGTGCCAGCTCACCCTCGTCTAGCGGTCTTTTCGACAATGAGCAGTTCTTC. The rearrangement uses TRBV18 and TRBJ2-1; 7 nucleotides agree with TRBD2. This CDR3 has 17 amino acids. Germline loops: CDR1 KGHSH, CDR2 LQKENI. V trimming: 3 bases; J trimming: 5 bases; junction bases outside the gene matches: 13.